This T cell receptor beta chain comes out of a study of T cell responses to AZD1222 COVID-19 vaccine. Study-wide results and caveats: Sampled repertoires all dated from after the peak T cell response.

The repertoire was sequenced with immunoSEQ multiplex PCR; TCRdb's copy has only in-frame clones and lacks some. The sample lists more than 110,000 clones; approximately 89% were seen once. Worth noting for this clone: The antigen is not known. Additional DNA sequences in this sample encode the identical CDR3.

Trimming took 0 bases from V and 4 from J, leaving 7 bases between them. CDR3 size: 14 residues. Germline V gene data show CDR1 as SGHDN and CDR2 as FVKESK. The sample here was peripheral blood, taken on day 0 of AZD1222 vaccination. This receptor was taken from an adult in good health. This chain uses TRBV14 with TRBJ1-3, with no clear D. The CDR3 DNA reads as TGTGCCAGCAGCCAAGATAGCTCAGGAAACACCATATATTTT. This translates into CASSQDSSGNTIYF.